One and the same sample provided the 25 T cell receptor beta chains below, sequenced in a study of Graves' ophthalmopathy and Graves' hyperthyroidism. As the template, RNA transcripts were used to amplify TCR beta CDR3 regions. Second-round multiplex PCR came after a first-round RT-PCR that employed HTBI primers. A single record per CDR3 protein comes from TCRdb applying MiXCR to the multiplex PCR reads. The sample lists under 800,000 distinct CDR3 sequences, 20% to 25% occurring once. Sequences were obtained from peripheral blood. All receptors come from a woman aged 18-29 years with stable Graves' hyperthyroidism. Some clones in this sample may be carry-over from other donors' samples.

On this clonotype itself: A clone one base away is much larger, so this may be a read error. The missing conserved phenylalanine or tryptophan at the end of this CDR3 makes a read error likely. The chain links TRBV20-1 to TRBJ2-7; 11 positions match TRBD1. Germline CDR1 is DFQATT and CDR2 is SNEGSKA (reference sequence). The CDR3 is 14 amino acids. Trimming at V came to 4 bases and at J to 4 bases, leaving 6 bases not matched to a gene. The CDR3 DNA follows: TGCAGTGCTAACCGGGACAGGGGGTTTTACGAGCAGTACTAC. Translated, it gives CSANRDRGFYEQYY.

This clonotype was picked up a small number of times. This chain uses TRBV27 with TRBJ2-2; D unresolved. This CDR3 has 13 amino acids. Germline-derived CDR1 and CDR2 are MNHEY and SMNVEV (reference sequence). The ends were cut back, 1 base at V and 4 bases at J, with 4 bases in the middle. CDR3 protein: CASSLLLTGELFF. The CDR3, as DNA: TGTGCCAGCAGTTTATTGCTCACCGGGGAGCTGTTTTTT.

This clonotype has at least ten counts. The DNA of the CDR3 is TGTGCCAGCAGTTTAATGGGACAGGGAAGTAGCTACACCTTC. This translates into CASSLMGQGSSYTF. The chain uses TRBV12-3 or TRBV12-4 and TRBJ1-2; 9 positions agree with TRBD1. With 2 bases clipped from V and 9 bases from J, the junction kept 7 bases outside the gene matches. The CDR3 covers 14 residues.

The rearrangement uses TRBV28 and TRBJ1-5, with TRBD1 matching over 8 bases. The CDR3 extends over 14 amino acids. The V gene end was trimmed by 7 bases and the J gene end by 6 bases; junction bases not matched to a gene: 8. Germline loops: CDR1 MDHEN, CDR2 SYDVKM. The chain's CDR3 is CASKSGTGPQPQHF. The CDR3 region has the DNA TGTGCCAGCAAATCAGGGACAGGTCCTCAGCCCCAGCATTTT.

DNA of the CDR3: TGTGCCAGCACCCGGGACAGTACCATCTACGAGCAGTACTTC. It is translated as CASTRDSTIYEQYF. This chain uses TRBV12-3 or TRBV12-4 with TRBJ2-7; 7 nucleotides agree with TRBD1. Unmatched junction bases numbered 9, after V lost 7 bases and J lost 3 bases. CDR3 length: 14 residues.

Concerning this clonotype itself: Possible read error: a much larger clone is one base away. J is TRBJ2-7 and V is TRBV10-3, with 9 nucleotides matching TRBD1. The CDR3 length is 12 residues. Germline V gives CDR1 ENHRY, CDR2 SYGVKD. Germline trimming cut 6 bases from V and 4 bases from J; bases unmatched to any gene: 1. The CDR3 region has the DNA TGTGCCATCAGGGGGACAGGGTACGAGCAGTACTTC. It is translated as CAIRGTGYEQYF.

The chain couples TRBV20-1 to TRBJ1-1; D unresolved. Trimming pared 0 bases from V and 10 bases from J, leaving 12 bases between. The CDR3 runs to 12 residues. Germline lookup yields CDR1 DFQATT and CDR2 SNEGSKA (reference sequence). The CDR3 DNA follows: TGCAGTGCTAGAGATCAGCCGGGGAGAGCTTTCTTT. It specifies CSARDQPGRAFF.

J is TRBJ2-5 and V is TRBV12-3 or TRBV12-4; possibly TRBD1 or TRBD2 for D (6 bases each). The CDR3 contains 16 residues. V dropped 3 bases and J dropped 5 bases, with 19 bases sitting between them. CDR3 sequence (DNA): TGTGCCAGCAGTTTTTACCCCTCGGGGGCCGGGGAGACCCAGTACTTC. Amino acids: CASSFYPSGAGETQYF.

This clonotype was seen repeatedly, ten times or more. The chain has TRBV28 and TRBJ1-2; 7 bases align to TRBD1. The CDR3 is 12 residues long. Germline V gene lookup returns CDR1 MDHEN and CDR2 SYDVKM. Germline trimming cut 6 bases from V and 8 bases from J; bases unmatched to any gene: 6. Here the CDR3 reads CASRSGGKGYTF. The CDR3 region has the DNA TGTGCCAGCAGATCAGGGGGGAAAGGCTACACCTTC.

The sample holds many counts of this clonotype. CDR3 sequence: CASSSLGQLNYGYTF. In nucleotides, the CDR3 is TGTGCCAGCAGTTCACTGGGACAACTTAACTATGGCTACACCTTC. The V and J genes are TRBV11-2 and TRBJ1-2; D may be TRBD1 (6 bases). V was cut by 6 bases and J by 1 base, with 15 bases left in between. Germline V gene sequence: CDR1 SGHAT, CDR2 FQNNGV. This CDR3 contains 15 residues.

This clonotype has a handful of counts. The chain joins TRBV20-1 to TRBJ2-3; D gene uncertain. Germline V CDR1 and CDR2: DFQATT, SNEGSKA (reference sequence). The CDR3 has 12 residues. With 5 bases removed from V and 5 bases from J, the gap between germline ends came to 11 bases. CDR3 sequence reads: CSAGPLRDTQYF. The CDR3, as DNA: TGCAGTGCTGGACCCTTAAGAGATACGCAGTATTTT.

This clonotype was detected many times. The CDR3 spells CASSLAPWVAGELFF. The CDR3 DNA sequence: TGTGCCAGCAGCTTGGCCCCCTGGGTGGCCGGGGAGCTGTTTTTT. V usage is TRBV7-8 and J usage is TRBJ2-2; D not resolved. This CDR3 spans 15 amino acids. Trimming stripped 3 bases from V and 6 bases from J, with 14 bases between. The germline gives CDR1 SGHVS, CDR2 FQNEAQ.

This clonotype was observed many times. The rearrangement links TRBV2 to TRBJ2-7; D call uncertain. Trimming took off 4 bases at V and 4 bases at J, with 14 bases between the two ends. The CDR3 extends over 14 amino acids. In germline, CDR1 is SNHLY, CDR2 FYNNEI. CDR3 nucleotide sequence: TGTGCCAGCAGTGCCCATCCTCAATCTTACGAGCAGTACTTC. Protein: CASSAHPQSYEQYF.

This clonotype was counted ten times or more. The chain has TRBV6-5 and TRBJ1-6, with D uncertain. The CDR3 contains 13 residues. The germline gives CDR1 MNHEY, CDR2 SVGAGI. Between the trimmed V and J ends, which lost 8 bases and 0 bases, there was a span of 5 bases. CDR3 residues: CASCRSYNSPLHF. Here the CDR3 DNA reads TGTGCCAGCTGCCGCTCCTATAATTCACCCCTCCACTTT.

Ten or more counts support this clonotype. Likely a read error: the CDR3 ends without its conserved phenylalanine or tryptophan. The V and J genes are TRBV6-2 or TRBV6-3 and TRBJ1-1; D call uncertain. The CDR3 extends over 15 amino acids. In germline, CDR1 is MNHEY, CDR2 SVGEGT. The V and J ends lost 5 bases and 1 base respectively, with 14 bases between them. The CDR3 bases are TGTGCCAGCAGTACTCCCCGGACTGGGAACACTGAAGCTTTCCTT. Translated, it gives CASSTPRTGNTEAFL.

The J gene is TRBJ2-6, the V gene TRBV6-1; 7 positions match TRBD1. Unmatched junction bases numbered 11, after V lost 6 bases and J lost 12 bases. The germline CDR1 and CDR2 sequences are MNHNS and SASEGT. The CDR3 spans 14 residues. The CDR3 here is CASSDLGQLGVLTF. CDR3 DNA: TGTGCCAGCAGCGACTTGGGACAGCTAGGCGTCCTGACTTTC.

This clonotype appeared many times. CDR3 nucleotides: TGTGCCAGCAGTGAATTGGGGGCGGACTATGGCTACACCTTC. Protein sequence: CASSELGADYGYTF. V usage is TRBV25-1 and J usage is TRBJ1-2; D may be TRBD1 (6 bases). Germline V CDR1 and CDR2: MGHDK, SYGVNS. V was cut by 1 base and J by 3 bases, with 9 bases left in between. This CDR3 comprises 14 residues.

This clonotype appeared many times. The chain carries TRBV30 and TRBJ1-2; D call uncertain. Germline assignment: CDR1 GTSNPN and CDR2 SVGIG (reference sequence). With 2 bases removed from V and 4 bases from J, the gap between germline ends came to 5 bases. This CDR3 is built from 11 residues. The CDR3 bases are TGTGCCTGGAGTACCAGCTATGGCTACACCTTC. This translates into CAWSTSYGYTF.

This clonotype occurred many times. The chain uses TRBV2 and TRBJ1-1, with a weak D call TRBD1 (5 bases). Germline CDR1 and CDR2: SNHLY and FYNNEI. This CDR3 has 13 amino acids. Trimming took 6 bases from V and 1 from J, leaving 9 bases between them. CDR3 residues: CASSNQGNTEAFF. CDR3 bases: TGTGCCAGCAGCAACCAGGGGAACACTGAAGCTTTCTTT.

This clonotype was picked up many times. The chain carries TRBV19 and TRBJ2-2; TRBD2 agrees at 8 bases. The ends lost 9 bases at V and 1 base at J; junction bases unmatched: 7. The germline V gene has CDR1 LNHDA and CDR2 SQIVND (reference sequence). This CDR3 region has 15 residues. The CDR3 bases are TGTGCCAGCAGCCCGGGGGGGAAGAACACCGGGGAGCTGTTTTTT. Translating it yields CASSPGGKNTGELFF.

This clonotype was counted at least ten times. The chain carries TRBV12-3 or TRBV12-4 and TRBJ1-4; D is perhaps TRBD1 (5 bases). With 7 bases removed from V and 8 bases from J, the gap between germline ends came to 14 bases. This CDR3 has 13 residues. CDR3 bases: TGTGCCAGCAAATTACGGGACTCGGAAAAACTGTTTTTT. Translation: CASKLRDSEKLFF.

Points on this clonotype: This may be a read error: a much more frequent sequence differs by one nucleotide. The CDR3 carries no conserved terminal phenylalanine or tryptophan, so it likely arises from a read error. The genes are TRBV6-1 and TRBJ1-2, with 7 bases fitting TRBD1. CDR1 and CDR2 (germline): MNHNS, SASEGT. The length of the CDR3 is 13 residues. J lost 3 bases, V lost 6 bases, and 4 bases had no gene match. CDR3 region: CASRRDSYYGYTL. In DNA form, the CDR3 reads TGTGCCAGCAGACGGGACAGTTACTATGGCTACACCTTG.

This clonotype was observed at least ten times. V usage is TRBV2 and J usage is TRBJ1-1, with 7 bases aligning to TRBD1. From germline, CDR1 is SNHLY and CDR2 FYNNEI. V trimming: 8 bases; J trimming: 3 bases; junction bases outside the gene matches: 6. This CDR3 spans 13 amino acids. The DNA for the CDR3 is TGTGCCAGCCGACAGGGTAGGGACACTGAAGCTTTCTTT. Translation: CASRQGRDTEAFF.

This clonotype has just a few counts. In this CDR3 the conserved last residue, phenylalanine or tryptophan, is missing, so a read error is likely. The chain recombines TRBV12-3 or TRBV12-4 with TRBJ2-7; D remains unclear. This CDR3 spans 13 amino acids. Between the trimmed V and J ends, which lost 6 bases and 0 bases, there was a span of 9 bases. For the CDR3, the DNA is TGTGCCAGCAGCCATATGGCCTCCTACGAGCAGTACCTC. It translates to CASSHMASYEQYL.

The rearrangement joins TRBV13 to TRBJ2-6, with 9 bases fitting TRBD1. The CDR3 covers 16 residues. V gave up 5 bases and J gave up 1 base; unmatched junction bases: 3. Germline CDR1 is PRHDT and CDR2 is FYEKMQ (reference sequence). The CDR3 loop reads CASSTDRGSGANVLTF. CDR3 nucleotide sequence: TGTGCCAGCAGCACAGACAGGGGGTCTGGGGCCAACGTCCTGACTTTC. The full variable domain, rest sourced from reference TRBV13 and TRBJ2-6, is AAGVIQSPRHLIKEKRETATLKCYPIPRHDTVYWYQQGPGQDPQFLISFYEKMQSDKGSIPDRFSAQQFSDYHSELNMSSLELGDSALYFCASSTDRGSGANVLTFGAGSRLTVL.